This TCR beta chain was found in a study of blood T cell repertoires in COVID-19. Study as a whole: Specimens from acute and convalescent COVID-19 originated in the United States, Italy and Spain. PBMCs, B-cell-depleted T cells, or T cells were the source of the cDNA or gDNA that made up the material.

V shed 5 bases, J shed 2 bases, and the junction held 11 bases outside the gene matches. The CDR3 sequence is 17 residues long. Germline CDR1 and CDR2: MGHRA and YSYEKL. Some clones are missing from TCRdb's copy, which holds only in-frame ones; the method was immunoSEQ multiplex PCR. The table shows roughly 120,000 clones, with about 86% occurring only once. The chain uses TRBV4-1 and TRBJ2-3, with TRBD2 matching over 9 bases. This receptor was identified in an older man who had recovered from COVID-19. The sample consisted of peripheral blood. The CDR3 region is CASSEGITSGYTDTQYF. CDR3 coding DNA: TGCGCCAGCAGCGAAGGAATTACTAGCGGGTACACAGATACGCAGTATTTT.